This TCR beta chain was sequenced during a study of T cell clusters in autoimmune cytopenias. Study-level findings and limits: TRB repertoire shifts in secondary cytopenia and chronic lymphocytic leukemia mostly reflected lymphoma, not autoimmunity. Clustering suggested that physiological T cell clusters were missing in primary autoimmune cytopenia patients.

TRB was amplified from approximately 250 ng of peripheral blood genomic DNA per sample. Points on this clonotype: Its specificity is unknown.

TRB was amplified by touch-down multiplex PCR, primer pools A and B combined. TCRdb reanalyzed the multiplex PCR reads and collapses them to one entry per CDR3 protein, without DNA. This listing includes about 12,000 distinct CDR3 sequences. This CDR3 has 13 amino acids. Germline loops: CDR1 SQVTM, CDR2 ANQGSEA. These data also formed part of another study, on T cell repertoires in aging, cancer and after chemotherapy. That study reports: In healthy donors, age-related TCR diversity loss mainly reflected lost richness. Rebound thymic output was suggested by rising median generation probability during chemotherapy in each cancer cohort.

This receptor was identified in a human donor in good health. Sequenced material: peripheral blood. This sequence joins TRBV29-1 and TRBJ1-1; TCRdb outputs TRBD1, but without DNA this stays unchecked. The CDR3 spells CSALGGARDGAFF. The complete variable domain, with remaining parts taken from reference TRBV29-1 and TRBJ1-1, reads SAVISQKPSRDICQRGTSLTIQCQVDSQVTMMFWYRQQPGQSLTLIATANQGSEATYESGFVIDKFPISRPNLTFSTLTVSNMSPEDSSIYLCSALGGARDGAFFGQGTRLTVV.